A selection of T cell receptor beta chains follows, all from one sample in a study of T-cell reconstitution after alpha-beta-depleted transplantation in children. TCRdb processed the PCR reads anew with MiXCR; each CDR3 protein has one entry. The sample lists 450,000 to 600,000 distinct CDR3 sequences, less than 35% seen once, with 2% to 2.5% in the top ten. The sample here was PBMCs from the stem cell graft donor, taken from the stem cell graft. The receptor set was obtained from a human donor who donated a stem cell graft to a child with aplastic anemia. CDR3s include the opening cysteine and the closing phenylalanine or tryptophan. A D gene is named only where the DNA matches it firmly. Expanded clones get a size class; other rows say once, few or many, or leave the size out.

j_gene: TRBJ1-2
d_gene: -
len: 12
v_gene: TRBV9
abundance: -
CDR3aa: CASSSVFYGYTF
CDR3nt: TGTGCCAGCAGCTCCGTATTCTATGGCTACACCTTC

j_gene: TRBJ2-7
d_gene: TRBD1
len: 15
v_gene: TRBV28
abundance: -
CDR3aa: CASSFRDRGSYEQYF
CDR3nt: TGTGCCAGCAGCTTTCGGGACAGGGGATCCTACGAGCAGTACTTC

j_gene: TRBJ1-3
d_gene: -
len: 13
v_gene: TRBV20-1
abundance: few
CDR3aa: CSAPPQAGNTIYF
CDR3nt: TGCAGTGCTCCCCCACAGGCTGGAAACACCATATATTTT

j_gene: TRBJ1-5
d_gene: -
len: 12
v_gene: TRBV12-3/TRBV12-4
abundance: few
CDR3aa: CASSFPPEPQHF
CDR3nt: TGTGCCAGCAGTTTTCCGCCCGAGCCCCAGCATTTT

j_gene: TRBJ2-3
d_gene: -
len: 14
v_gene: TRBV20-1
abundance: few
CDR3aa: CSASRLASTDTQYF
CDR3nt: TGCAGTGCTAGTAGGCTAGCAAGCACAGATACGCAGTATTTT

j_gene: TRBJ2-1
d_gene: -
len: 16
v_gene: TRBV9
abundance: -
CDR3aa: CASSGSRGGDRPEQFF
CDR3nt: TGTGCCAGCAGCGGTAGCAGGGGGGGGGACCGCCCTGAGCAGTTCTTC

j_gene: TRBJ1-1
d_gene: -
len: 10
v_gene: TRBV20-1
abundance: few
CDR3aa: CSASPGAAFF
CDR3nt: TGCAGTGCTAGCCCCGGAGCAGCTTTCTTT

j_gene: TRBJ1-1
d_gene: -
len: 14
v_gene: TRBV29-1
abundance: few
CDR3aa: CSVDSGVMNTEAFF
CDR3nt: TGCAGCGTTGACTCAGGGGTTATGAACACTGAAGCTTTCTTT

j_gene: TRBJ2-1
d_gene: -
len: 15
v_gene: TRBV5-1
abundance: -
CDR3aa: CASTSDLSSYNEQFF
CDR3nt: TGCGCCAGCACCTCAGACTTGAGCTCCTACAATGAGCAGTTCTTC

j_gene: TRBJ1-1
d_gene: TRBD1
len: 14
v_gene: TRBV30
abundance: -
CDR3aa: CAWIPRTGDTEAFF
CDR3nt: TGTGCCTGGATTCCCCGGACAGGTGACACTGAAGCTTTCTTT

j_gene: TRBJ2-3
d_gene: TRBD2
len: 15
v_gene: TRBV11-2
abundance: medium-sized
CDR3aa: CASSLGSGEADTQYF
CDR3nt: TGTGCCAGCAGCTTAGGTAGCGGGGAGGCAGATACGCAGTATTTT

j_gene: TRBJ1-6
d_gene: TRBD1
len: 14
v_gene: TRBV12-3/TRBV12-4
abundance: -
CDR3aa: CASSPDRANSPLHF
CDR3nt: TGTGCCAGCAGCCCCGACAGGGCCAATTCACCCCTCCACTTT

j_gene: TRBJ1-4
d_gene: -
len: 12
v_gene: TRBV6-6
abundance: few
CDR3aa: CASSGQSEKLFF
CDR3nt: TGTGCCAGCAGTGGACAGTCCGAAAAACTGTTTTTT

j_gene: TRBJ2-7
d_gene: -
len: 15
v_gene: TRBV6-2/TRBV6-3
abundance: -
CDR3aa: CASSYLGLGIYEQYF
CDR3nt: TGTGCCAGCAGTTATTTAGGACTGGGGATCTACGAGCAGTACTTC